The present T cell receptor (beta chain) was sequenced within a study of human T cells and chemical hapten exposure. V was clipped by 5 bases and J by 3 bases; unmatched bases: 8. CDR3 length: 16 amino acids. A single record per CDR3 protein comes from TCRdb applying MiXCR to the RACE reads. The profile shows roughly 140,000 distinct CDR3 sequences, 12% of them singletons. Time point defined: patch test 2, 6 weeks after DPC sensitization. Treatment reported: therapeutic diphenylcyclopropenone sensitization with weekly scalp DPC. The chain couples TRBV12-3 or TRBV12-4 to TRBJ2-1; 9 nucleotides agree with TRBD2. Sequenced here: whole blood, sampled in connection with sensitization to the hapten diphenylcyclopropenone (DPC). The clonotype was recovered from a woman aged 45-59 years with alopecia areata. Some clones in this sample may be carry-over from other donors' samples. CDR3 coding DNA: TGTGCCAGCAGTAAAACCAGCGGGAGGATCTACAATGAGCAGTTCTTC. Its translation is CASSKTSGRIYNEQFF.